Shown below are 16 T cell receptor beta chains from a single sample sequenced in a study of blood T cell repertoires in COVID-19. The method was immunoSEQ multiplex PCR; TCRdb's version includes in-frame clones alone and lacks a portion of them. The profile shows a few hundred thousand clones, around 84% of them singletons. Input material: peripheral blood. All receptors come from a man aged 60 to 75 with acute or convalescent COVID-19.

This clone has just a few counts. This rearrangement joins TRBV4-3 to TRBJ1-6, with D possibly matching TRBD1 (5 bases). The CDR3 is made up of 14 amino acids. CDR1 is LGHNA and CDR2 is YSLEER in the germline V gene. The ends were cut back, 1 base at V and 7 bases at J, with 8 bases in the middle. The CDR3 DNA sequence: TGCGCCAGCAGCCAAGCCAGGGCGAATTCACCCCTCCACTTT. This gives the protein CASSQARANSPLHF.

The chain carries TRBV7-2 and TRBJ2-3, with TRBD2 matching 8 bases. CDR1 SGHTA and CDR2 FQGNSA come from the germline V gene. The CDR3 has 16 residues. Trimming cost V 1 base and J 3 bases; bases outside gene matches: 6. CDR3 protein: CASSLGRGGQTDTQYF. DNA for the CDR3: TGTGCCAGCAGCTTAGGACGGGGGGGCCAGACAGATACGCAGTATTTT.

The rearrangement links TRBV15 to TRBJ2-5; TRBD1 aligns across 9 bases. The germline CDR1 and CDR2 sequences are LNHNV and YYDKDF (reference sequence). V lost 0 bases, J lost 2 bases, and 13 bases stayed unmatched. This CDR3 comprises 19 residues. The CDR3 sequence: CATSREDRRGQGRQETQYF. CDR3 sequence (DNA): TGTGCCACCAGCAGAGAAGACAGGCGGGGACAGGGCCGGCAAGAGACCCAGTACTTC.

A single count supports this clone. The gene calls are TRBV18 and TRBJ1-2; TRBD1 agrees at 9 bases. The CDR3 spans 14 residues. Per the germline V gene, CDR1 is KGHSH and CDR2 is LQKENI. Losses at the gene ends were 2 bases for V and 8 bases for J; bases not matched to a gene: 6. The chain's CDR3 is CASSPGTGRGGYTF. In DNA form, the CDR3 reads TGTGCCAGCTCACCAGGGACAGGGCGAGGAGGCTACACCTTC.

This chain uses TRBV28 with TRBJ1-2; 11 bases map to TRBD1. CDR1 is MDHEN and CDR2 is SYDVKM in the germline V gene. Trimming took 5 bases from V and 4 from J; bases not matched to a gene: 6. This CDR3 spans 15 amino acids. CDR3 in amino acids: CASSGEDRGLYGYTF. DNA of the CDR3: TGTGCCAGCAGTGGAGAGGACAGGGGGCTCTATGGCTACACCTTC.

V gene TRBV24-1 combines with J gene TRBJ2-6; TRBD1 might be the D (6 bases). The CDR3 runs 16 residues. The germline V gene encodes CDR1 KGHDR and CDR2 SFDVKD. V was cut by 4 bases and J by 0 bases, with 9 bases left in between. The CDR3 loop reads CATSDPQGSGANVLTF. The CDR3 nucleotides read TGTGCCACCAGTGACCCACAGGGCTCTGGGGCCAACGTCCTGACTTTC.

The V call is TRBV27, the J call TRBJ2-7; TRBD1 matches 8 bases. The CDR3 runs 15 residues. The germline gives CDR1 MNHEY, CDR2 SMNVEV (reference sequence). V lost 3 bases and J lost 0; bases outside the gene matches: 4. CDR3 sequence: CASSFQGANSYEQYF. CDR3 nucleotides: TGTGCCAGCAGTTTCCAGGGGGCAAACTCCTACGAGCAGTACTTC.

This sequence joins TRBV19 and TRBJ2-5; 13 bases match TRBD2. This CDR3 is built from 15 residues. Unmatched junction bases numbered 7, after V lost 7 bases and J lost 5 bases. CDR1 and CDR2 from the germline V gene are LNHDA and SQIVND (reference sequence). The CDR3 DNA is TGTGCCAGTACGACTAGCGGGGGGCCAGGGGAGACCCAGTACTTC. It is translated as CASTTSGGPGETQYF.

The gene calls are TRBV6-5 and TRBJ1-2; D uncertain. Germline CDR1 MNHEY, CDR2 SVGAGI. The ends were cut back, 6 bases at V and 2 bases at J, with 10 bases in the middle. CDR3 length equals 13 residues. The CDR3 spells CASSQTQNYGYTF. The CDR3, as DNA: TGTGCCAGCAGCCAGACACAGAACTATGGCTACACCTTC.

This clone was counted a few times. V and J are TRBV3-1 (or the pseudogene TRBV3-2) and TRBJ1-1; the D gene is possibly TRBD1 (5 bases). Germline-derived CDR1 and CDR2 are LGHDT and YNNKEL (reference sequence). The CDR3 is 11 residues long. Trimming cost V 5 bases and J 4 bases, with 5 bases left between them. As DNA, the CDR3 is TGTGCCAGCAGCAGGGGCACTGAAGCTTTCTTT. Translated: CASSRGTEAFF.

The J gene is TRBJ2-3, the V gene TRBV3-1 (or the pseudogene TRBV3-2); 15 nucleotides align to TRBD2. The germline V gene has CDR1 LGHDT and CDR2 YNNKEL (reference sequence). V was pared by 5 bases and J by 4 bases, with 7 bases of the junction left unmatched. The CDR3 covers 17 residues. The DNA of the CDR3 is TGTGCCAGCAGCAGGGGACTAGCGGGGGGCCGCGCAGATACGCAGTATTTT. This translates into CASSRGLAGGRADTQYF.

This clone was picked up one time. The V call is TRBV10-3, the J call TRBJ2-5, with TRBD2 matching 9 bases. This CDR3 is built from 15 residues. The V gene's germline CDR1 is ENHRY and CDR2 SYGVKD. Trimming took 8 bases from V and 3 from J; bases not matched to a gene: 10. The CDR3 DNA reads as TGTGCCATCCGTATGGCGGCGGGGGGGAAAGAGACCCAGTACTTC. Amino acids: CAIRMAAGGKETQYF.

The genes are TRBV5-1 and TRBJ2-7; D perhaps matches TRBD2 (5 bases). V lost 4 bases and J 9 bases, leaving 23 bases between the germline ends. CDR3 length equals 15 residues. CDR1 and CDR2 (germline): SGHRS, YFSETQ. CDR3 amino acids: CASSPYTAALEGQYF. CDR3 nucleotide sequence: TGCGCCAGCAGCCCGTACACAGCTGCCCTTGAGGGGCAGTACTTC.

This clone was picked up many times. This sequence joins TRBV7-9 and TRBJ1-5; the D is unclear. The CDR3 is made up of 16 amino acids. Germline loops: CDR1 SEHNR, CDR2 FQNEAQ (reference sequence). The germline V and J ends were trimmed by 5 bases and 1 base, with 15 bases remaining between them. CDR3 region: CASSPLRGPSNQPQHF. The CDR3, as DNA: TGTGCCAGCAGCCCTCTTCGAGGGCCGAGCAATCAGCCCCAGCATTTT. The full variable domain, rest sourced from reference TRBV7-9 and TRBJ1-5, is DTGVSQNPRHKITKRGQNVTFRCDPISEHNRLYWYRQTLGQGPEFLTYFQNEAQLEKSRLLSDRFSAERPKGSFSTLEIQRTEQGDSAMYLCASSPLRGPSNQPQHFGDGTRLSIL.

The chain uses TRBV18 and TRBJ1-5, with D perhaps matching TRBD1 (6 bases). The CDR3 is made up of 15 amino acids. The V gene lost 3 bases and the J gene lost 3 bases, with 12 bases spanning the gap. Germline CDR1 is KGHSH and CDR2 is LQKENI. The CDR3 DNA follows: TGTGCCAGCTCACCCGCTACAGGGCCCAATCAGCCCCAGCATTTT. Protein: CASSPATGPNQPQHF.

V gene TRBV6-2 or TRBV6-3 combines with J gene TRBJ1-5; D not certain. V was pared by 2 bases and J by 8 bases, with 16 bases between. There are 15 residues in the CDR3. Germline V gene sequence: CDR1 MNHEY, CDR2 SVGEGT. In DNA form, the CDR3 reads TGTGCCAGCAGTTACAGGCAGGTCGCGGGAGAGCCCCAGCATTTT. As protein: CASSYRQVAGEPQHF.